These 21 T cell receptor beta chains share one sample of origin, sequenced in a study of blood T cells in healthy people across ages. A J-beta primer mix and a sample-barcoded 5' primer were used in a second PCR of roughly 6 to 11 cycles. TCRdb redid the calling of the 5' RACE reads with MiXCR, one entry per CDR3 protein. The profile shows about 1.5 million distinct CDR3 sequences, under 55% of them singletons. The sequenced material came from blood. The receptors stem from a woman between 18 and 30 years old in good health.

A few counts support this clonotype. V usage is TRBV12-3 or TRBV12-4 and J usage is TRBJ2-1, with a weak D call TRBD2 (6 bases). The CDR3 has 13 amino acids. The germline V and J ends were trimmed by 5 bases and 7 bases, with 12 bases remaining between them. In DNA, the CDR3 is TGTGCCAGCAGTCCCAATGGGGGGAATGAGCAGTTCTTC. Protein product: CASSPNGGNEQFF.

This clonotype was seen a few times. This sequence joins TRBV11-2 and TRBJ2-3; 8 bases fit TRBD2. The CDR3 loop spans 16 amino acids. Germline assignment: CDR1 SGHAT and CDR2 FQNNGV. V lost 2 bases and J lost 6; bases outside the gene matches: 10. Here the CDR3 DNA reads TGTGCCAGCAGCTTATTCGGACTAGCTAACTCGGATACGCAGTATTTT. It is translated as CASSLFGLANSDTQYF.

The V call is TRBV29-1, the J call TRBJ2-4, with 7 bases that match TRBD1. The tail of the sequence fits TRBJ2-7 better, so the J call may be wrong. This CDR3 has 11 amino acids. From germline, CDR1 is SQVTM and CDR2 ANQGSEA. CDR3 nucleotide sequence: TGCAGCGTAGAACAGGGGACCGAGCAGTACTTC. Translating gives CSVEQGTEQYF.

J is TRBJ2-3 and V is TRBV12-3 or TRBV12-4, with 8 bases lining up with TRBD1. V shed 6 bases, J shed 0 bases, and the junction held 11 bases outside the gene matches. CDR3 length: 17 residues. CDR3 loop: CASSLSRTGPSTDTQYF. Written as DNA, the CDR3 is TGTGCCAGCAGCCTCAGCCGGACAGGGCCTAGCACAGATACGCAGTATTTT.

V gene TRBV11-2 combines with J gene TRBJ2-5, with a weak D call TRBD2 (5 bases). The germline V gene encodes CDR1 SGHAT and CDR2 FQNNGV. This CDR3 region has 13 residues. Deletions cut 4 bases from V and 5 bases from J, with 11 bases between. The chain's CDR3 is CASSWTPAETQYF. In DNA, the CDR3 is TGTGCCAGCAGCTGGACTCCCGCGGAGACCCAGTACTTC.

The chain carries TRBV29-1 and TRBJ2-5; 8 nucleotides agree with TRBD2. The ends lost 3 bases at V and 3 bases at J; junction bases unmatched: 6. The CDR3 totals 14 residues. Germline-derived CDR1 and CDR2 are SQVTM and ANQGSEA. As DNA, the CDR3 is TGCAGCGTTGAGGGACAACTAGCGGAAGAGACCCAGTACTTC. Translated: CSVEGQLAEETQYF. Full variable domain (missing parts from reference TRBV29-1 and TRBJ2-5): SAVISQKPSRDICQRGTSLTIQCQVDSQVTMMFWYRQQPGQSLTLIATANQGSEATYESGFVIDKFPISRPNLTFSTLTVSNMSPEDSSIYLCSVEGQLAEETQYFGPGTRLLVL.

This clonotype was seen once. The chain employs TRBV29-1 and TRBJ2-3; TRBD1 is a possible D gene (7 bases). This CDR3 contains 14 residues. V was clipped by 6 bases and J by 5 bases, with 18 bases between them. From germline, CDR1 is SQVTM and CDR2 ANQGSEA. This CDR3 reads CSVVTGARGDTQYF. The CDR3 nucleotides read TGCAGCGTAGTCACAGGGGCGCGGGGAGATACGCAGTATTTT.

V usage is TRBV20-1 and J usage is TRBJ2-5; D tentatively reads TRBD1 or TRBD2 (5 bases each). The germline V and J ends were trimmed by 3 bases and 13 bases, with 15 bases remaining between them. Germline V gene data show CDR1 as DFQATT and CDR2 as SNEGSKA (reference sequence). CDR3 size: 11 residues. The CDR3 nucleotides read TGCAGTGCTAGTCGTCCCAGGGAGCGGTACTTC. It codes for CSASRPRERYF.

This clonotype was detected only a few times. V is TRBV6-1 and J is TRBJ2-1; D is undetermined. V dropped 1 base and J dropped 5 bases, with 9 bases sitting between them. In germline, CDR1 is MNHNS, CDR2 SASEGT. The CDR3 runs 14 residues. In nucleotides, the CDR3 is TGTGCCAGCAGTGAAGGAGGCAGTAACAATGAGCAGTTCTTC. It specifies CASSEGGSNNEQFF.

This clonotype has more than one count but fewer than ten. An end of the junction differs from the germline gene, which may be a read error. CDR3 nucleotide sequence: TGCAGTGCTAGAGTGACCGTAATGGGGTATAATTCACTCCTCCACTTT. Protein sequence: CSARVTVMGYNSLLHF. V and J are TRBV20-1 and TRBJ1-6; D gene ambiguous. The germline V gene has CDR1 DFQATT and CDR2 SNEGSKA (reference sequence). The CDR3 loop spans 16 amino acids.

J is TRBJ2-3 and V is TRBV29-1, with 8 nucleotides matching TRBD1. J gave up 2 bases and V 7 bases, and 8 bases lay outside the gene matches. Germline loops: CDR1 SQVTM, CDR2 ANQGSEA. The CDR3 totals 14 residues. The chain's CDR3 is CSAKRQGITDTQYF. The DNA of the CDR3 is TGCAGCGCCAAAAGACAGGGGATCACAGATACGCAGTATTTT.

J is TRBJ2-7 and V is TRBV6-2 or TRBV6-3; TRBD2 agrees at 10 bases. The CDR3 has 18 amino acids. CDR1 and CDR2 from the germline V gene are MNHEY and SVGEGT. V was clipped by 3 bases and J by 3 bases; unmatched bases: 14. CDR3 nucleotides: TGTGCCAGCAGTTATAATAGAGAGCGGGAGGGCCAGAGCTACGAGCAGTACTTC. It translates to CASSYNREREGQSYEQYF.

This chain joins TRBV6-5 and TRBJ2-1; D not resolved. TRBJ2-7 explains the end of the DNA better; the J call may be wrong. The CDR3 extends over 15 amino acids. Germline V CDR1 and CDR2: MNHEY, SVGAGI. This CDR3 reads CASSYAGSSYNEQYF. The CDR3, as DNA: TGTGCCAGCAGTTACGCCGGTAGCTCCTACAATGAGCAGTACTTC.

The chain links TRBV7-9 to TRBJ2-7; D ambiguous. The J call is uncertain, as TRBJ2-5 better fits the DNA end. CDR3 length equals 15 residues. Per germline, CDR1 SEHNR and CDR2 FQNEAQ (reference sequence). Here the CDR3 reads CASSWTALGQETQYF. CDR3 bases: TGTGCCAGCAGCTGGACCGCCCTTGGACAAGAGACCCAGTACTTC.

The sample holds a few counts of this clonotype. The J gene is TRBJ1-6, the V gene TRBV7-2; 9 bases match TRBD1. Trimming removed 3 bases from V and 8 bases from J; junction bases left unmatched: 5. The CDR3 length is 15 residues. CDR1 and CDR2 from the germline V gene are SGHTA and FQGNSA. CDR3 sequence: CASSLGGTGYSPLHF. The CDR3 coding sequence is TGTGCCAGCAGCTTGGGAGGGACAGGGTATTCACCCCTCCACTTT.

This sequence joins TRBV6-2 or TRBV6-3 and TRBJ2-1, with TRBD2 identical over 9 bases. The germline CDR1 and CDR2 sequences are MNHEY and SVGEGT. J lost 3 bases, V lost 6 bases, and 12 bases had no gene match. The CDR3 length is 17 residues. As DNA, the CDR3 is TGTGCCAGCAGCCCCCTGCCAGCGGGGGGCTTCTACAATGAGCAGTTCTTC. This codes for CASSPLPAGGFYNEQFF.

A few counts support this clonotype. The CDR3 sequence is CAISDTTPNEQFF. The CDR3 region has the DNA TGTGCCATCAGTGATACGACACCCAATGAGCAGTTCTTC. The chain is built from TRBV10-3 and TRBJ2-1; D gene uncertain. Germline V gene lookup returns CDR1 ENHRY and CDR2 SYGVKD. The V and J ends lost 3 bases and 6 bases respectively, with 9 bases between them. This CDR3 is built from 13 residues.

V gene TRBV2 combines with J gene TRBJ1-2; tentative D call: TRBD1 (5 bases). The CDR3 has 11 amino acids. With 1 base removed from V and 10 bases from J, the gap between germline ends came to 7 bases. Germline V lookup: CDR1 SNHLY, CDR2 FYNNEI. CDR3 nucleotide sequence: TGTGCCAGCAGTGAAGAGGGGCCCTACACCTTC. This encodes CASSEEGPYTF.

This clonotype occurred once. The chain couples TRBV6-6 to TRBJ1-2; D not certain. The ends were cut back, 5 bases at V and 6 bases at J, with 19 bases in the middle. Germline-derived CDR1 and CDR2 are MNHNY and SVGAGI (reference sequence). CDR3 length: 15 amino acids. The CDR3 DNA is TGTGCCAGCAGTGCCCCCCGGTGGGTCTTTGATGGCTACACCTTC. Translating it yields CASSAPRWVFDGYTF.

The chain uses TRBV6-4 and TRBJ2-3, with 14 bases matching TRBD2. Germline CDR1 and CDR2: MRHNA and SNTAGT. V trimming: 0 bases; J trimming: 5 bases; junction bases outside the gene matches: 1. This CDR3 has 16 residues. CDR3 in amino acids: CASSDSTSGGVDTQYF. The CDR3 region has the DNA TGTGCCAGCAGTGACTCGACTAGCGGGGGGGTAGATACGCAGTATTTT.

The rearrangement uses TRBV20-1 and TRBJ2-5; D is possibly TRBD2 (5 bases). The CDR3 runs to 14 residues. Trimming pared 6 bases from V and 11 bases from J, leaving 25 bases between. Germline-derived CDR1 and CDR2 are DFQATT and SNEGSKA (reference sequence). CDR3 region: CSAGLARGNNEQYF. The CDR3 nucleotides read TGCAGTGCAGGACTCGCCCGTGGGAACAATGAGCAGTACTTC.